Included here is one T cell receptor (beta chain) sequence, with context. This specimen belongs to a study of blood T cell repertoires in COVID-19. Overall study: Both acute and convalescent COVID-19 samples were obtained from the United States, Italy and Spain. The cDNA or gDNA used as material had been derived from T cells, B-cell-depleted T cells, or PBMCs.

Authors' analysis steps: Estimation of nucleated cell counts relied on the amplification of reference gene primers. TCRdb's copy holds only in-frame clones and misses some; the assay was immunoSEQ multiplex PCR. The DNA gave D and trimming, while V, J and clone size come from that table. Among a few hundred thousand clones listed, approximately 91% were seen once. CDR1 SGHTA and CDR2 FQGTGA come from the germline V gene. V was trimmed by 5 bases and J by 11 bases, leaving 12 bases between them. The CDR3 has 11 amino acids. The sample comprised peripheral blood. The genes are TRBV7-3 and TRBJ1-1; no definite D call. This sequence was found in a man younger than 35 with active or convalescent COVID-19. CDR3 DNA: TGTGCCAGCAGCGCGGGGAGGGAGGCTTTCTTT. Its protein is CASSAGREAFF.